This TCR beta chain appears in the sequencing data of a study of CD8 T cells in ankylosing spondylitis. CDR3 length: 15 amino acids. Per the germline V gene, CDR1 is DFQATT and CDR2 is SNEGSKA (reference sequence). The ends were cut back, 0 bases at V and 6 bases at J, with 15 bases in the middle. Libraries for TCR beta were made by quantitative 5'-RACE with molecular barcodes. TCRdb re-called the 5' RACE reads through MiXCR, storing one row per CDR3 protein. The sample includes approximately 200,000 distinct CDR3 sequences, around 13% seen only once; the top ten take approximately 16%. This clonotype was found a few times.

The specimen sequenced was blood, either unsorted or a sorted T cell fraction (not recorded which). The TCR originated in a male donor with ankylosing spondylitis or in good health (not recorded which). The V and J genes are TRBV20-1 and TRBJ2-1; possible D gene TRBD1, 6 bases. The CDR3 DNA reads as TGCAGTGCTAGAGATTCCCAGGGGTTCCTCAATGAGCAGTTCTTC. Translation gives CSARDSQGFLNEQFF.